Reported below is one T cell receptor beta chain. The data originate from a study of regulatory T cells in long-lasting Graves disease. V gave up 0 bases and J gave up 4 bases; unmatched junction bases: 4. There are 15 residues in the CDR3. Germline assignment: CDR1 SEHNR and CDR2 FQNEAQ (reference sequence). Combining iRepertoire HTBI primers with Arm-PCR of CDR3 regions, the authors built TCR beta libraries. TCRdb re-derived calls from the multiplex PCR reads in MiXCR, one entry per CDR3 protein. The sample lists approximately 400,000 distinct CDR3 sequences, 15% to 19% occurring once. Described time point: newly diagnosed GD, antithyroid drugs for less than 3 months. RNA isolated from PBMCs was used to make the TCR library.

Material: peripheral blood mononuclear cells (PBMCs), obtained at new diagnosis, from a patient treated with antithyroid drugs. The chain recombines TRBV7-9 with TRBJ2-7; 9 bases are shared with TRBD2. This sequence originates from a female donor with Graves disease. The CDR3 nucleotides read TGTGCCAGCAGCTTAGCGCTAGGACTAGCGTACGAGCAGTACTTC. This codes for CASSLALGLAYEQYF.